This T cell receptor beta chain derives from a study of shared clonotypes between healthy human individuals. Some 30,000 T cell genomes, or around 200 ng DNA, went into the sorted-subset replicate PCRs. Here immunoSEQ multiplex PCR was the method, and the copy in TCRdb shows in-frame clones only, minus some. The data contain a few million clones, 85% to 95% of them singletons. Of note for this clone: Its antigen is unidentified.

The V gene end was trimmed by 2 bases and the J gene end by 7 bases; junction bases not matched to a gene: 5. The CDR3 is 16 amino acids. Looked up from germline, CDR1 is MNHEY and CDR2 is SVGAGI. Broader study findings: Investigators expected sequencing depth to affect clonotype sharing among donors.

Participating donors were healthy, HIV-negative adults free of recent acute infections or vaccinations. This clonotype originated in a man between 18 and 29 years old in good health. Input material: naive CD4+ T cells sorted from blood. Subset of the sample: CD45RA+ positively selected. The genes are TRBV6-5 and TRBJ1-6, with 10 bases fitting TRBD1. CDR3 protein: CASSYRKGQGNSPLHF. CDR3 coding DNA: TGTGCCAGCAGTTACCGAAAGGGACAGGGGAATTCACCCCTCCACTTT.